These 16 T cell receptor beta chains were sequenced from one sample in a study of regulatory T cells in long-lasting Graves disease. Time point denoted: persistent/refractory GD, antithyroid drugs over 5 years with positive TRAb. From RNA extracted from PBMCs, the TCR library was made. Libraries of TCR beta came from iRepertoire HTBI primers plus Arm-PCR of CDR3 regions. TCRdb reanalysed the multiplex PCR reads using MiXCR and keeps one entry per CDR3 protein. Among 400,000 to 500,000 distinct CDR3 sequences listed, less than 25% were seen once. Sample: peripheral blood mononuclear cells (PBMCs), taken when the disease was refractory, from a patient treated with antithyroid drugs. The receptors stem from a female donor with Graves disease.

This clonotype has a count of ten or more. CDR3 region: CASTGADHHTGELFF. For the CDR3, the DNA is TGTGCCAGCACAGGGGCGGACCATCACACCGGGGAGCTGTTTTTT. This chain joins TRBV27 and TRBJ2-2; a weak D match, TRBD1 (6 bases). The germline V and J ends were trimmed by 7 bases and 3 bases, with 15 bases remaining between them. Germline V lookup: CDR1 MNHEY, CDR2 SMNVEV (reference sequence). The CDR3 is 15 residues long.

This clonotype has ten or more counts. The chain recombines TRBV28 with TRBJ2-5; 11 bases are shared with TRBD1. The ends lost 6 bases at V and 2 bases at J; junction bases unmatched: 5. Germline V CDR1 and CDR2: MDHEN, SYDVKM. CDR3 length: 15 residues. CDR3: CASRPDRGRQETQYF. In DNA, the CDR3 is TGTGCCAGCAGACCGGACAGGGGGCGACAAGAGACCCAGTACTTC.

This clonotype appeared many times. Relative to the germline gene, one junction end is altered; a read error may explain this. The rearrangement joins TRBV28 to TRBJ1-5, with D hard to call. The CDR3 is made up of 16 amino acids. In germline, CDR1 is MDHEN, CDR2 SYDVKM. The CDR3 DNA is TGTGCCAGCAATTTATCTCGACCAAGGGGCAATCAGCCCCAGCATTTT. It encodes CASNLSRPRGNQPQHF.

The chain joins TRBV12-3 or TRBV12-4 to TRBJ1-6; possibly TRBD1 for D (5 bases). Trimming removed 5 bases from V and 9 bases from J, with 14 bases in between. The CDR3 spans 14 residues. The DNA for the CDR3 is TGTGCCAGCAGTCTGACTGGGGCAGGTTCACCCCTCCACTTT. Its protein product is CASSLTGAGSPLHF.

This clonotype was counted only a few times. The chain is built from TRBV20-1 and TRBJ2-1; TRBD2 aligns across 10 bases. V shed 5 bases and J 2 bases; nucleotides not matched to a gene: 3. This CDR3 has 14 residues. Per germline, CDR1 DFQATT and CDR2 SNEGSKA (reference sequence). Here the CDR3 reads CSAELAGAYNEQFF. The CDR3 DNA is TGCAGTGCTGAGCTAGCGGGAGCCTACAATGAGCAGTTCTTC.

Ten or more counts support this clonotype. V usage is TRBV7-9 and J usage is TRBJ2-5; D remains unclear. Per germline, CDR1 SEHNR and CDR2 FQNEAQ (reference sequence). There are 14 residues in the CDR3. Trimming pared 1 base from V and 2 bases from J, leaving 8 bases between. The CDR3 is CASSLGTIQETQYF. The CDR3, as DNA: TGTGCCAGCAGCTTAGGGACGATACAAGAGACCCAGTACTTC. Based on the CDR3 plus reference TRBV7-9 and TRBJ2-5, the full variable domain is DTGVSQNPRHKITKRGQNVTFRCDPISEHNRLYWYRQTLGQGPEFLTYFQNEAQLEKSRLLSDRFSAERPKGSFSTLEIQRTEQGDSAMYLCASSLGTIQETQYFGPGTRLLVL.

This clonotype occurred many times. This chain connects TRBV2 to TRBJ1-1; D remains ambiguous. The CDR3 covers 14 residues. From germline, CDR1 is SNHLY and CDR2 FYNNEI. V was pared by 4 bases and J by 0 bases, with 9 bases between. The DNA of the CDR3 is TGTGCCAGCAGTGGCCCCCCTTTGAACACTGAAGCTTTCTTT. Translation gives CASSGPPLNTEAFF.

Comments on this clonotype: At one end the junction does not follow the germline gene, possibly because of a read error. The genes are TRBV4-3 and TRBJ2-7; D call uncertain. This CDR3 region has 11 residues. Germline V gene lookup returns CDR1 LGHNA and CDR2 YSLEER. The CDR3 nucleotides are TGCGCCAGCAGCCAATCCTCCGAGCAGTACTTC. It codes for CASSQSSEQYF.

This clonotype was recorded at least ten times. In DNA, the CDR3 is TGTGCCATCAGTGAAAGTCGAGGGACAGGGGGCACTGAAGCTTTCTTT. It yields the protein CAISESRGTGGTEAFF. The gene calls are TRBV10-3 and TRBJ1-1, with TRBD1 identical over 11 bases. The germline gives CDR1 ENHRY, CDR2 SYGVKD. V lost 3 bases and J lost 4; bases outside the gene matches: 7. This CDR3 comprises 16 residues.

In the case of this clonotype: This may stem from a read error, because a much larger clone lies one nucleotide away. This chain connects TRBV20-1 to TRBJ2-7; D is possibly TRBD1 (6 bases). The germline V gene has CDR1 DFQATT and CDR2 SNEGSKA (reference sequence). The CDR3 consists of 13 residues. The CDR3 here is CGAREGTSGEQYF. DNA of the CDR3: TGCGGTGCTAGAGAAGGGACATCCGGCGAGCAGTACTTC.

This clonotype was counted only a few times. V usage is TRBV12-5 and J usage is TRBJ2-7; 7 nucleotides align to TRBD1. This CDR3 comprises 12 residues. Germline V gene data show CDR1 as LGHNT and CDR2 as FRNRAP. The J segment lost 3 bases and the V segment lost 6 bases, leaving 2 bases of the junction unmatched. The CDR3 bases are TGTGCTAGTGGATGGGACAGCTACGAGCAGTACTTC. Translation: CASGWDSYEQYF.

There are many counts of this clonotype. The chain uses TRBV9 and TRBJ1-1, with D uncertain. Trimming shortened V by 0 bases and J by 0 bases, and 3 bases separated the two germline ends. CDR3 length: 13 amino acids. The germline V gene has CDR1 SGDLS and CDR2 YYNGEE. DNA of the CDR3: TGTGCCAGCAGCGTAGCTTTGAACACTGAAGCTTTCTTT. Encoded protein: CASSVALNTEAFF.

In its sample, this clonotype was seen a few times. The chain employs TRBV3-1 and TRBJ1-2, with D unresolved. The CDR3 length is 11 residues. Germline V gene data show CDR1 as LGHDT and CDR2 as YNNKEL (reference sequence). V lost 5 bases to trimming and J lost 7 bases, with 8 bases between them. The CDR3 nucleotides read TGTGCCAGCAGCTGGGGTTCTGGCTACACCTTC. Protein product: CASSWGSGYTF.

This clonotype came up many times. The chain is built from TRBV7-8 and TRBJ2-2; 10 positions match TRBD2. Germline V lookup: CDR1 SGHVS, CDR2 FQNEAQ. V lost 5 bases to trimming and J lost 2 bases; unmatched junction nucleotides: 5. The CDR3 is made up of 16 amino acids. The CDR3 sequence: CASSPRLAGNTGELFF. The CDR3 nucleotides are TGTGCCAGCAGCCCCCGACTAGCGGGCAACACCGGGGAGCTGTTTTTT.

This clonotype was seen repeatedly, ten times or more. The V and J genes are TRBV19 and TRBJ1-6; 7 bases map to TRBD1. Germline V lookup: CDR1 LNHDA, CDR2 SQIVND (reference sequence). CDR3 length: 15 residues. With V trimmed by 4 bases and J by 6 bases, 6 bases remained unmatched. The CDR3 is CASSSRDSRNSPLHF. Written as DNA, the CDR3 is TGTGCCAGTAGTAGCCGGGACAGTCGTAATTCACCCCTCCACTTT.

About this clonotype: A read error may be the cause here, since a much bigger clone is one base away. The chain links TRBV7-3 to TRBJ2-2; possible D gene TRBD2, 5 bases. The CDR3 is 15 amino acids. Per germline, CDR1 SGHTA and CDR2 FQGTGA. The DNA for the CDR3 is TGTGCCAGCAGCTTAACAGCTACGAACACCGGGGAGCTGCTTTTT. As protein: CASSLTATNTGELLF.